The source of this T cell receptor (beta chain) is a study of cytomegalovirus exposure and HLA in healthy donors. V was shortened by 3 bases and J by 0 bases, with 11 bases between the two germline ends. Germline V gives CDR1 MDHEN, CDR2 SYDVKM. The CDR3 is 16 residues long. A word on this clone: What it binds is unknown.

The PCR was carried out with 60 Vbeta primers and 13 Jbeta primers. TCRdb keeps only in-frame clones here, not all; method: immunoSEQ multiplex PCR. Among over 40,000 clones, 77% were seen once, and the ten largest hold approximately 2.7%. Overall study findings and caveats: In vitro checks showed that three CMV-associated chains really do target CMV antigens. Presence/absence comparisons presumed near-even sequencing depth among donors.

Whereas donors were nominally healthy upon sampling, unrecorded immune exposures were probable. The sample comprised PBMCs. This TCR was recovered from a woman between 35 and 50 years old in good health and CMV-seropositive. The rearrangement joins TRBV28 to TRBJ2-2, with D unclear. Here the CDR3 reads CASSFLGVSNTGELFF. CDR3 nucleotides: TGTGCCAGCAGTTTTCTTGGAGTCTCGAACACCGGGGAGCTGTTTTTT.